Shown below are 21 T cell receptor beta chains from a single sample sequenced in a study of liver allograft versus peripheral blood T cells (TCRdb year 2020). In terms of the full investigation: The study compared T cell receptor repertoires found within transplanted livers against repertoires in the peripheral blood of liver transplant recipients.

This sample was sequenced with an Illumina MiSeq. Using fastp trimming at Q25 and MiXCR clonotype assembly, TCRdb reanalyzed the public sequencing data and kept in-frame beta chains. Each record represents a unique CDR3 protein, reported with the most common genes and DNA among its rows. Within this sample are several thousand distinct CDR3 sequences, with 15% of them counted one time only. 2.5% to 3.5% of the sample is in the top ten clones. These receptor sequences come from a human patient who had a liver transplant. After a transplant, certain T cells may trace back to the graft donor.

By share, this clonotype ranks as large. The chain combines TRBV24-1 with TRBJ2-3; 14 bases agree with TRBD2. The ends lost 4 bases at V and 0 bases at J; junction bases unmatched: 8. Germline loops: CDR1 KGHDR, CDR2 SFDVKD. CDR3 length: 19 amino acids. CDR3 amino acids: CATSDPPGTSGSSTDTQYF. The CDR3 DNA reads TGTGCCACCAGTGACCCGCCCGGGACTAGCGGGAGTAGCACAGATACGCAGTATTTT.

J is TRBJ2-2 and V is TRBV28; maybe TRBD2 (7 bases). V gave up 3 bases and J gave up 5 bases, with 16 bases separating them. Germline V gives CDR1 MDHEN, CDR2 SYDVKM. The CDR3 has 16 amino acids. The CDR3 protein is CASSFIGGQGTGELFF. CDR3 coding DNA: TGTGCCAGCAGTTTCATCGGGGGGCAGGGTACCGGGGAGCTGTTTTTT.

This chain uses TRBV12-3 or TRBV12-4 with TRBJ1-5; D gene unclear. The V and J ends lost 5 bases and 0 bases respectively, with 5 bases between them. The CDR3 loop spans 13 amino acids. In DNA, the CDR3 is TGTGCCAGCAGTGGGCCTAGCAATCAGCCCCAGCATTTT. Translated, it gives CASSGPSNQPQHF.

In regard to this clonotype: This is likely an artifact of a read error, given a far larger clone one base away. The chain is built from TRBV6-8 and TRBJ1-2; unclear D gene. Per the germline V gene, CDR1 is MNHGY and CDR2 is SAAAGT. With 6 bases removed from V and 8 bases from J, the gap between germline ends came to 19 bases. This CDR3 region has 14 residues. CDR3 protein: CASRGMQVLKGYTF. As DNA, the CDR3 is TGTGCCAGCAGGGGCATGCAGGTTCTTAAGGGCTACACCTTC.

This clonotype is termed medium-sized. The V call is TRBV28, the J call TRBJ1-3; possibly TRBD1 for D (6 bases). The germline V and J ends were trimmed by 6 bases and 1 base, with 10 bases remaining between them. The germline V gene encodes CDR1 MDHEN and CDR2 SYDVKM. The CDR3 length is 14 residues. CDR3 DNA sequence: TGTGCCAGCAGAACACAGGGATCTGGAAACACCATATATTTT. It codes for CASRTQGSGNTIYF.

This clonotype was observed a few times. The chain has TRBV2 and TRBJ1-4; D remains ambiguous. The ends were cut back, 11 bases at V and 0 bases at J, with 4 bases in the middle. Looked up from germline, CDR1 is SNHLY and CDR2 is FYNNEI. This CDR3 has 11 residues. CDR3 nucleotide sequence: TGTGCCGGGGCAACTAATGAAAAACTGTTTTTT. It encodes CAGATNEKLFF.

This clonotype was picked up a small number of times. The chain employs TRBV20-1 and TRBJ2-3; TRBD2 matches 9 bases. This CDR3 comprises 15 residues. V dropped 2 bases and J dropped 6; count of bases not matched to a gene: 9. Germline V gene sequence: CDR1 DFQATT, CDR2 SNEGSKA (reference sequence). The CDR3 sequence: CSARFGTSPLDTQYF. As DNA, the CDR3 is TGCAGTGCTAGATTCGGGACTAGCCCGTTGGATACGCAGTATTTT.

By share, this clonotype ranks as medium-sized. The CDR3 sequence: CSARGQGGYGYTF. The DNA of the CDR3 is TGCAGTGCTAGGGGACAGGGGGGCTATGGCTACACCTTC. V and J are TRBV20-1 and TRBJ1-2, with 11 bases aligning to TRBD1. CDR1 and CDR2 (germline): DFQATT, SNEGSKA (reference sequence). The CDR3 extends over 13 amino acids. Trimming took 3 bases from V and 4 from J; bases not matched to a gene: 1.

This clonotype was picked up many times. This chain joins TRBV7-2 and TRBJ1-1; D is uncertain. Germline CDR1 SGHTA, CDR2 FQGNSA. The CDR3 spans 15 residues. V was pared by 5 bases and J by 1 base, with 14 bases between. CDR3 in amino acids: CASSPTSRGNTEAFF. CDR3 DNA: TGTGCCAGCAGCCCCACATCCCGGGGGAACACTGAAGCTTTCTTT.

By sample share, this clonotype is medium-sized. The chain recombines TRBV6-5 with TRBJ2-5, with 12 bases fitting TRBD1. CDR1 and CDR2 (germline): MNHEY, SVGAGI. J lost 7 bases, V lost 0 bases, and 3 bases had no gene match. CDR3 size: 15 residues. CDR3 DNA: TGTGCCAGCAGTTACTCGGGACAGGGGGCGGGGACCCAGTACTTC. This gives the protein CASSYSGQGAGTQYF.

In its sample, this clonotype is medium-sized. The chain is built from TRBV19 and TRBJ1-5; possibly TRBD1 for D (6 bases). Germline CDR1 reads LNHDA; CDR2 reads SQIVND (reference sequence). V lost 1 base, J lost 6 bases, and 13 bases lay in between. The CDR3 runs to 15 residues. In DNA form, the CDR3 reads TGTGCCAGTAGTATAGTGGGGGGGGCAAGTCAGCCCCAGCATTTT. This codes for CASSIVGGASQPQHF.

The CDR3 nucleotides are TGTGCCAGCAGTTTATACACAGGGATGGGGGAAAAACTGTTTTTT. Translation gives CASSLYTGMGEKLFF. The chain is built from TRBV28 and TRBJ1-4; perhaps TRBD1 as D (6 bases). Germline assignment: CDR1 MDHEN and CDR2 SYDVKM. V was clipped by 1 base and J by 8 bases, with 14 bases between them. The CDR3 extends over 15 amino acids.

This clonotype came up a few times. The CDR3 sequence: CASSLGENTEAFF. The CDR3 coding sequence is TGTGCCAGCAGTTTAGGTGAGAACACTGAAGCTTTCTTT. The genes are TRBV12-3 or TRBV12-4 and TRBJ1-1; D remains unclear. This CDR3 is 13 amino acids long. V lost 1 base and J lost 1, with 4 bases in between.

By share, this clonotype ranks as medium-sized (0.01 to 0.1%). The chain carries TRBV19 and TRBJ2-1; TRBD2 matches 7 bases. This CDR3 is built from 11 residues. Unmatched junction bases numbered 1, after V lost 6 bases and J lost 8 bases. Germline loops: CDR1 LNHDA, CDR2 SQIVND (reference sequence). The CDR3 region is CASRGRDEQFF. The CDR3 DNA follows: TGTGCCAGTAGGGGGAGGGATGAGCAGTTCTTC. The whole variable domain, remainder taken from reference TRBV19 and TRBJ2-1, is DGGITQSPKYLFRKEGQNVTLSCEQNLNHDAMYWYRQDPGQGLRLIYYSQIVNDFQKGDIAEGYSVSREKKESFPLTVTSAQKNPTAFYLCASRGRDEQFFGPGTRLTVL.

The chain is built from TRBV27 and TRBJ1-1; no definite D call. The CDR3 length is 14 residues. Looked up from germline, CDR1 is MNHEY and CDR2 is SMNVEV (reference sequence). Deletions cut 3 bases from V and 1 base from J, with 9 bases between. The CDR3 region is CASSLNTKNTEAFF. CDR3 sequence (DNA): TGTGCCAGCAGTTTGAACACCAAGAACACTGAAGCTTTCTTT.

This clonotype was counted only a few times. The chain has TRBV6-5 and TRBJ2-3, with 14 bases lining up with TRBD2. The germline V gene has CDR1 MNHEY and CDR2 SVGAGI. V was clipped by 6 bases and J by 4 bases; unmatched bases: 9. This CDR3 is 17 amino acids long. The CDR3 protein is CASRLRLAGGPADTQYF. The CDR3, as DNA: TGTGCCAGCAGACTTAGACTAGCGGGAGGGCCAGCAGATACGCAGTATTTT.

In its sample, this clonotype ranks as medium-sized. The chain uses TRBV19 and TRBJ1-6; no definite D call. The CDR3 runs to 16 residues. The V and J ends lost 5 bases and 1 base respectively, with 12 bases between them. CDR1 and CDR2 from the germline V gene are LNHDA and SQIVND (reference sequence). CDR3 in amino acids: CASSDSAFSYNSPLHF. The CDR3 DNA follows: TGTGCCAGTAGTGATTCGGCTTTTTCCTATAATTCACCCCTCCACTTT.

The rearrangement uses TRBV15 and TRBJ2-7; 8 bases agree with TRBD2. After removal of 2 bases from V and 5 bases from J, the junction contained 14 bases not matched to a gene. The V gene's germline CDR1 is LNHNV and CDR2 YYDKDF (reference sequence). The CDR3 contains 17 residues. The CDR3 spells CATSRTPGGFGSDEQYF. CDR3 DNA: TGTGCCACCAGCAGAACCCCGGGGGGGTTTGGTAGCGACGAGCAGTACTTC.

Only a few counts were recorded for this clonotype. CDR3 sequence: CASSPPTSGRATDTQYF. CDR3 bases: TGTGCCAGCAGTCCCCCGACTAGCGGGAGGGCCACAGATACGCAGTATTTT. V and J are TRBV12-3 or TRBV12-4 and TRBJ2-3; 14 bases map to TRBD2. The CDR3 covers 17 residues. The V gene end was trimmed by 5 bases and the J gene end by 2 bases; junction bases not matched to a gene: 6.

By sample share, this clonotype is medium-sized (0.01 to 0.1%). This rearrangement joins TRBV19 to TRBJ1-6, with D hard to call. Germline CDR1 reads LNHDA; CDR2 reads SQIVND (reference sequence). CDR3 length equals 14 residues. The V gene lost 7 bases and the J gene lost 0 bases, with 7 bases spanning the gap. The CDR3: CASMPSSYNSPLHF. The CDR3 nucleotides read TGTGCCAGTATGCCGAGCTCCTATAATTCACCCCTCCACTTT.

By share of the sample, this clonotype is medium-sized. This CDR3 is CASSAETTSGANVLTF. CDR3 nucleotide sequence: TGTGCCAGTAGTGCGGAGACGACCTCTGGGGCCAACGTCCTGACTTTC. The chain combines TRBV19 with TRBJ2-6; D gene uncertain. This CDR3 region has 16 residues. The ends were cut back, 5 bases at V and 0 bases at J, with 11 bases in the middle. CDR1 is LNHDA, CDR2 SQIVND, per germline (reference sequence).